This T cell receptor beta chain is drawn from a study of T cell responses to AZD1222 COVID-19 vaccine. The method was immunoSEQ multiplex PCR; TCRdb's version includes in-frame clones alone and lacks a portion of them. Seen here are about 120,000 clones, roughly 93% observed once, and the top ten hold around 1.6%. The CDR3 has 15 residues. The ends were cut back, 2 bases at V and 2 bases at J, with 10 bases in the middle. Looked up from germline, CDR1 is MNHEY and CDR2 is SMNVEV (reference sequence). The material sequenced was peripheral blood, taken 28 days after the second AZD1222 dose. This TCR derives from an adult who received the AZD1222 COVID-19 vaccine. The chain uses TRBV27 and TRBJ2-1; D call uncertain. Written as DNA, the CDR3 is TGTGCCAGCAGTTTAGGTCCCAAGGCCTACAATGAGCAGTTCTTC. This translates into CASSLGPKAYNEQFF.